One sample yielded the 29 T cell receptor beta chains listed below, sequenced in a study of regulatory T cells in long-lasting Graves disease. The sample's time point: persistent/refractory GD, antithyroid drugs over 5 years with positive TRAb. Extracted PBMC RNA gave rise to the TCR library. CDR3 regions were amplified by Arm-PCR using iRepertoire HTBI primers to build TCR beta libraries. TCRdb re-derived calls from the multiplex PCR reads in MiXCR, one entry per CDR3 protein. The data contain about 470,000 distinct CDR3 sequences, more than 20% of them singletons. The specimen was peripheral blood mononuclear cells (PBMCs), collected when the disease was refractory, from a patient treated with antithyroid drugs. Receptors were obtained from a female donor with Graves disease.

The rearrangement joins TRBV5-4 to TRBJ2-7; TRBD2 aligns across 8 bases. The length of the CDR3 is 14 residues. Germline CDR1 and CDR2: SGHNT and YYREEE (reference sequence). V shed 5 bases and J 2 bases; nucleotides not matched to a gene: 6. The chain's CDR3 is CASRTGLATYEQYF. The CDR3 nucleotides read TGTGCCAGCAGAACTGGACTAGCAACCTACGAGCAGTACTTC. Full variable domain (outside the CDR3, taken from reference TRBV5-4 and TRBJ2-7): ETGVTQSPTHLIKTRGQQVTLRCSSQSGHNTVSWYQQALGQGPQFIFQYYREEENGRGNFPPRFSGLQFPNYSSELNVNALELDDSALYLCASRTGLATYEQYFGPGTRLTVT.

Concerning this clonotype itself: With a much larger clone just one base away, this may be a read error. This chain links TRBV12-3 or TRBV12-4 with TRBJ1-4; the match to TRBD1 covers 7 bases. This CDR3 spans 12 amino acids. For the CDR3, the DNA is TGTGCCAGCAGCCGGGACAGTGAAAAACTGCTTTTT. Amino acids: CASSRDSEKLLF.

This clonotype was counted ten times or more. The rearrangement links TRBV27 to TRBJ2-2; 13 bases agree with TRBD2. The V gene's germline CDR1 is MNHEY and CDR2 SMNVEV (reference sequence). This CDR3 contains 19 residues. Trimming at V came to 8 bases and at J to 1 base, leaving 13 bases not matched to a gene. CDR3: CASLGGTSGMQENTGELFF. CDR3 in DNA: TGTGCCAGCTTAGGCGGGACTAGCGGGATGCAGGAGAACACCGGGGAGCTGTTTTTT.

The chain carries TRBV7-9 and TRBJ2-7; 7 bases fit TRBD1. CDR1 and CDR2 (germline): SEHNR, FQNEAQ (reference sequence). V lost 5 bases to trimming and J lost 3 bases; unmatched junction nucleotides: 7. The CDR3 is made up of 14 amino acids. In nucleotides, the CDR3 is TGTGCCAGCAGCCTGACAGGGAAAAACTACGAGCAGTACTTC. Encoded protein: CASSLTGKNYEQYF.

This clonotype was seen a few times. The chain recombines TRBV27 with TRBJ1-4; TRBD1 is a possible D gene (6 bases). CDR1 and CDR2 (germline): MNHEY, SMNVEV (reference sequence). The CDR3 length is 15 residues. Trimming shortened V by 4 bases and J by 8 bases, and 17 bases separated the two germline ends. The CDR3 nucleotides are TGTGCCAGCAGTTCTACAGGGCTCCCTGACGAAAAACTGTTTTTT. It specifies CASSSTGLPDEKLFF.

The V call is TRBV7-8, the J call TRBJ2-3; 8 bases line up with TRBD1. V trimming: 8 bases; J trimming: 1 base; junction bases outside the gene matches: 2. Germline CDR1 SGHVS, CDR2 FQNEAQ. CDR3 size: 13 residues. The CDR3 spells CASGTGGTDTQYF. CDR3 bases: TGTGCCAGCGGGACAGGCGGCACAGATACGCAGTATTTT.

This clonotype was observed at least ten times. The J gene is TRBJ2-7, the V gene TRBV28; either TRBD1 or TRBD2 may fit D (5 bases each). Trimming shortened V by 2 bases and J by 9 bases, and 20 bases separated the two germline ends. The germline CDR1 and CDR2 sequences are MDHEN and SYDVKM. The CDR3 is 15 amino acids. In DNA, the CDR3 is TGTGCCAGCAGTTTAGGAACCAGGGACGGTTCAGGGCAGTACTTC. As protein: CASSLGTRDGSGQYF.

Ten or more counts support this clonotype. The chain employs TRBV7-8 and TRBJ2-7; TRBD2 matches at 12 bases. CDR3 size: 15 residues. In germline, CDR1 is SGHVS, CDR2 FQNEAQ. Germline trimming cut 5 bases from V and 2 bases from J; bases unmatched to any gene: 4. CDR3 region: CASSPTSGSTYEQYF. CDR3 nucleotide sequence: TGTGCCAGCAGCCCGACTAGCGGGAGCACCTACGAGCAGTACTTC.

This clonotype was recorded many times. This chain connects TRBV7-2 to TRBJ2-5; D is perhaps TRBD2 (5 bases). The CDR3 totals 16 residues. V gave up 3 bases and J gave up 7 bases, with 21 bases separating them. CDR1 and CDR2 (germline): SGHTA, FQGNSA. The CDR3 region is CASSFFSFGRGGTQYF. CDR3 coding DNA: TGTGCCAGCAGCTTTTTTTCTTTCGGCCGTGGAGGGACCCAGTACTTC.

There are a few counts of this clonotype. This chain links TRBV7-8 with TRBJ1-5; unclear D gene. Germline V gene sequence: CDR1 SGHVS, CDR2 FQNEAQ. The CDR3 contains 15 residues. Trimming stripped 1 base from V and 6 bases from J, with 13 bases between. The CDR3 protein is CASSLEGTAGQPQHF. The DNA for the CDR3 is TGTGCCAGCAGCTTAGAGGGCACAGCCGGTCAGCCCCAGCATTTT.

With respect to this clonotype: It may be a read error: a sequence one base away is much more abundant. Lacking the conserved final phenylalanine or tryptophan, this CDR3 likely reflects a read error. This chain connects TRBV2 to TRBJ2-7; 11 nucleotides line up with TRBD1. This CDR3 is 15 amino acids long. Germline lookup yields CDR1 SNHLY and CDR2 FYNNEI. Trimming at V came to 2 bases and at J to 2 bases, leaving 2 bases not matched to a gene. The CDR3 protein is CASSESGQGAYEQYL. For the CDR3, the DNA is TGTGCCAGCAGTGAATCGGGACAGGGGGCCTACGAGCAGTACCTC.

The chain carries TRBV29-1 and TRBJ2-5; TRBD2 agrees at 14 bases. V shed 4 bases, J shed 4 bases, and the junction held 5 bases outside the gene matches. Germline loops: CDR1 SQVTM, CDR2 ANQGSEA. The CDR3 is 15 residues long. The CDR3 DNA reads as TGCAGCGTTGCTGGGACTAGCGGGAGTGGAGAGACCCAGTACTTC. Protein sequence: CSVAGTSGSGETQYF.

This clonotype has a count of ten or more. The chain couples TRBV6-5 to TRBJ2-2, with TRBD2 as a possible D gene (5 bases). The CDR3 is made up of 16 amino acids. CDR1 is MNHEY, CDR2 SVGAGI, per germline. V was cut by 1 base and J by 7 bases, with 16 bases left in between. The CDR3 bases are TGTGCCAGCAGTTACTTCGGCGGGTCGGGAAGCGGGGAGCTGTTTTTT. Translation: CASSYFGGSGSGELFF.

The CDR3 nucleotides are TGCGCCAGCAGCCCAGGCGGGGACCCATGGGTCGAGCAGTACTTC. It translates to CASSPGGDPWVEQYF. This rearrangement joins TRBV5-1 to TRBJ2-7; D perhaps matches TRBD2 (6 bases). Germline V CDR1 and CDR2: SGHRS, YFSETQ. The CDR3 is 15 residues long. V lost 4 bases and J 6 bases, leaving 20 bases between the germline ends. Drawing the rest from reference TRBV5-1 and TRBJ2-7, the complete variable domain is KAGVTQTPRYLIKTRGQQVTLSCSPISGHRSVSWYQQTPGQGLQFLFEYFSETQRNKGNFPGRFSGRQFSNSRSEMNVSTLELGDSALYLCASSPGGDPWVEQYFGPGTRLTVT.

This clonotype was picked up many times. The genes are TRBV5-1 and TRBJ1-4; D is ambiguous. Germline CDR1 SGHRS, CDR2 YFSETQ. CDR3 length: 13 residues. V dropped 3 bases and J dropped 8 bases, with 11 bases sitting between them. The CDR3 here is CASSSLPGEKLFF. In DNA form, the CDR3 reads TGCGCCAGCAGCTCCCTCCCTGGGGAAAAACTGTTTTTT.

As for this clonotype: A much larger clonotype is one base distant, so this may be a read error. The chain uses TRBV7-9 and TRBJ2-1; D perhaps matches TRBD2 (6 bases). The ends were cut back, 1 base at V and 7 bases at J, with 14 bases in the middle. CDR1 is SEHNR, CDR2 FQNEAQ, per germline (reference sequence). The CDR3 extends over 15 amino acids. The DNA of the CDR3 is TGTGCCAGCAGCTTAGGTACCAAGGCGGGGAATGAGCAGTTCTTC. Its translation is CASSLGTKAGNEQFF.

The chain recombines TRBV7-2 with TRBJ1-5, with D perhaps matching TRBD1 (6 bases). CDR1 and CDR2 (germline): SGHTA, FQGNSA. The germline V and J ends were trimmed by 2 bases and 7 bases, with 15 bases remaining between them. The CDR3 totals 15 residues. The CDR3 spells CASSLRGSGAQPQHF. CDR3 nucleotide sequence: TGTGCCAGCAGCTTAAGGGGTTCAGGGGCGCAGCCCCAGCATTTT.

The chain joins TRBV28 to TRBJ2-1; TRBD2 matches 10 bases. The trim removed 2 bases at V and 6 bases at J, leaving 10 bases unmatched. This CDR3 contains 17 residues. Germline lookup yields CDR1 MDHEN and CDR2 SYDVKM. CDR3 sequence (DNA): TGTGCCAGCAGTTTACCCAGCGGGAGGGCTGCGGGCAATGAGCAGTTCTTC. The encoded protein is CASSLPSGRAAGNEQFF.

This clonotype was recorded at least ten times. The chain carries TRBV2 and TRBJ2-5; D call uncertain. V lost 5 bases and J 1 base, leaving 5 bases between the germline ends. This CDR3 has 12 amino acids. CDR1 SNHLY and CDR2 FYNNEI come from the germline V gene. This CDR3 is CASSSPQETQYF. The DNA for the CDR3 is TGTGCCAGCAGTTCTCCCCAAGAGACCCAGTACTTC.

With respect to this clonotype: The CDR3 end shows no conserved phenylalanine or tryptophan, and so a read error is likely. The chain is built from TRBV7-3 and TRBJ2-2; D remains ambiguous. Germline V gene data show CDR1 as SGHTA and CDR2 as FQGTGA. This CDR3 has 16 residues. Trimming cost V 6 bases and J 0 bases, with 14 bases left between them. CDR3 in amino acids: CASSPMAASNTGELFC. The CDR3 DNA follows: TGTGCCAGCAGTCCCATGGCGGCCTCGAACACCGGGGAGCTGTTTTGT.

In its sample, this clonotype was seen many times. The chain uses TRBV28 and TRBJ1-6; 8 nucleotides match TRBD1. CDR3 length equals 19 residues. Germline CDR1 MDHEN, CDR2 SYDVKM. The V gene end was trimmed by 2 bases and the J gene end by 0 bases; junction bases not matched to a gene: 9. The CDR3 loop is CASSLPMDRASSYNSPLHF. The DNA for the CDR3 is TGTGCCAGCAGTTTACCAATGGACAGGGCGAGCTCCTATAATTCACCCCTCCACTTT.

This clonotype appeared many times. The CDR3 nucleotides read TGTGCCAGCAGTTTCGACAGGGGTGGGTATGGCTACACCTTC. Protein sequence: CASSFDRGGYGYTF. This chain links TRBV6-5 with TRBJ1-2; 8 nucleotides agree with TRBD1. The CDR3 length is 14 residues. The V segment lost 4 bases and the J segment 5 bases; nucleotides outside the gene matches: 6. Germline V gene data show CDR1 as MNHEY and CDR2 as SVGAGI.

The chain recombines TRBV27 with TRBJ2-1, with 13 bases lining up with TRBD2. CDR1 and CDR2 from the germline V gene are MNHEY and SMNVEV (reference sequence). The CDR3 consists of 17 residues. V lost 4 bases, J lost 8 bases, and 11 bases stayed unmatched. The CDR3 is CASSSRKTSGRYYEQFF. The CDR3 DNA is TGTGCCAGCAGTTCCCGCAAGACTAGCGGGAGGTATTATGAGCAGTTCTTC.

The sample holds many counts of this clonotype. The chain recombines TRBV7-9 with TRBJ2-7; TRBD2 aligns across 10 bases. Looked up from germline, CDR1 is SEHNR and CDR2 is FQNEAQ (reference sequence). Trimming removed 6 bases from V and 2 bases from J; junction bases left unmatched: 4. The CDR3 has 14 amino acids. CDR3 amino acids: CASRPGTSAYEQYF. The CDR3 DNA reads TGTGCCAGCAGACCAGGGACTAGCGCCTACGAGCAGTACTTC.

The rearrangement links TRBV4-1 to TRBJ1-1; D possibly corresponds to TRBD1 (5 bases). The CDR3 contains 16 residues. Between the trimmed V and J ends, which lost 0 bases and 6 bases, there was a span of 17 bases. Germline V gene data show CDR1 as MGHRA and CDR2 as YSYEKL. The CDR3 reads CASSQDGVGGGAEAFF. The DNA for the CDR3 is TGCGCCAGCAGCCAAGACGGAGTCGGGGGTGGGGCTGAAGCTTTCTTT.

This clonotype came up many times. The rearrangement joins TRBV2 to TRBJ2-7; perhaps TRBD2 as D (5 bases). V lost 9 bases, J lost 5 bases, and 14 bases lay in between. Per germline, CDR1 SNHLY and CDR2 FYNNEI. The CDR3 has 12 amino acids. DNA of the CDR3: TGTGCCAGGCGGGCACAGACCGACGAGCAGTACTTC. It translates to CARRAQTDEQYF. Based on the CDR3 plus reference TRBV2 and TRBJ2-7, the full variable domain is EPEVTQTPSHQVTQMGQEVILRCVPISNHLYFYWYRQILGQKVEFLVSFYNNEISEKSEIFDDQFSVERPDGSNFTLKIRSTKLEDSAMYFCARRAQTDEQYFGPGTRLTVT.

The rearrangement joins TRBV7-3 to TRBJ2-1; TRBD1 agrees at 7 bases. Unmatched junction bases numbered 12, after V lost 1 base and J lost 3 bases. This CDR3 spans 18 amino acids. The germline CDR1 and CDR2 sequences are SGHTA and FQGTGA. The CDR3 DNA sequence: TGTGCCAGCAGCTTAAGCCCCTACCCTGGACAGGACTACAATGAGCAGTTCTTC. Translated: CASSLSPYPGQDYNEQFF.

The chain has TRBV6-1 and TRBJ1-2; D perhaps matches TRBD1 (5 bases). V was shortened by 5 bases and J by 1 base, with 14 bases between the two germline ends. This CDR3 is 15 amino acids long. Germline loops: CDR1 MNHNS, CDR2 SASEGT. The CDR3 is CASSTRRRGNYGYTF. The DNA of the CDR3 is TGTGCCAGCAGTACCAGACGGAGGGGTAACTATGGCTACACCTTC.

The chain recombines TRBV7-8 with TRBJ2-3, with D uncertain. This CDR3 comprises 14 residues. V lost 4 bases and J lost 2, with 10 bases in between. In germline, CDR1 is SGHVS, CDR2 FQNEAQ. This chain's CDR3 is CASSSRLVTDTQYF. In DNA, the CDR3 is TGTGCCAGCAGCTCCCGACTGGTCACAGATACGCAGTATTTT. Together with reference TRBV7-8 and TRBJ2-3, the CDR3 gives the full variable domain: GAGVSQSPRYKVAKRGQDVALRCDPISGHVSLFWYQQALGQGPEFLTYFQNEAQLDKSGLPSDRFFAERPEGSVSTLKIQRTQQEDSAVYLCASSSRLVTDTQYFGPGTRLTVL.